This TCR beta chain comes out of a study of cytomegalovirus exposure and HLA in healthy donors. The CDR3 has 13 residues. Per germline, CDR1 SGHVS and CDR2 FQNEAQ. Trimming removed 6 bases from V and 3 bases from J; junction bases left unmatched: 4. PCR primers comprised 60 Vbeta and 13 Jbeta primers. TCRdb's table, derived via immunoSEQ multiplex PCR, lists solely in-frame clones and lacks some. The sample holds over 65,000 clones. This receptor was taken from a man aged 25 to 40 in good health and CMV-seronegative. The V and J genes are TRBV7-8 and TRBJ1-2; the match to TRBD1 covers 7 bases. Sample: PBMCs. CDR3 amino acids: CASRQGLDYGYTF. The CDR3 DNA sequence: TGTGCCAGCAGACAGGGGTTGGACTATGGCTACACCTTC.